A selection of T cell receptor beta chains follows, all from one sample in a study of PD-1 blockade in mismatch repair-deficient tumors. Clones were sequenced by immunoSEQ multiplex PCR, and TCRdb holds only the in-frame ones, with some missing. The data hold under 85,000 clones, with around 80% observed a single time. Here the sequenced sample was peripheral blood, taken 2 weeks after starting pembrolizumab. The receptors were gathered from an adult with mismatch repair-deficient cancer. The CDR3 runs from the conserved cysteine through the conserved F or W. D genes are given only for firm matches. Clone size is given for some rows only: seen once, a few or many times, or a class if the clone is expanded.

size,J,D,V,DNA,CDR3
few,TRBJ2-1,NA,TRBV27,TGTGCCATTAGGGCGGGCGGGCGGCATGAGCAGTTCTTC,CAIRAGGRHEQFF
NA,TRBJ2-2,TRBD1,TRBV11-2,TGTGCCAGCAGCTCCCGGGACAGGCTAAACACCGGGGAGCTGTTTTTT,CASSSRDRLNTGELFF
NA,TRBJ2-5,NA,TRBV12-5,TGTGCTAGCCTACCAAGGGGCGAAGAGACCCAGTACTTC,CASLPRGEETQYF
NA,TRBJ2-3,NA,TRBV7-2,TGTGCCAGCAGCTTAGGGGCTAAAACTAGCACAGATACGCAGTATTTT,CASSLGAKTSTDTQYF
NA,TRBJ2-3,NA,TRBV14,TGTGCCAGCAGCCAAAGAAACAGACAGTCCACAGATACGCAGTATTTT,CASSQRNRQSTDTQYF
NA,TRBJ1-1,NA,TRBV6-5,TGTGCCAGCAGCGCCGACAGAAAGAATGAAGCTTTCTTT,CASSADRKNEAFF
NA,TRBJ2-5,NA,TRBV19,TGTGCCAGTAGTCGGGACGGTCAAGAGACCCAGTACTTC,CASSRDGQETQYF
NA,TRBJ1-2,NA,TRBV5-1,TGCGCCAGCAGCCGCCCCCAAGAGACAGGAGCTAACTATGGCTACACCTTC,CASSRPQETGANYGYTF
NA,TRBJ1-4,TRBD1,TRBV5-1,TGCGCCAGCAGACCCGGGACAGGGGCAACTAATGAAAAACTGTTTTTT,CASRPGTGATNEKLFF
few,TRBJ1-3,NA,TRBV7-6,TGTGCCAGCAGCTTTTCTGGAAACACCATATATTTT,CASSFSGNTIYF
NA,TRBJ2-3,TRBD2,TRBV2,TGTGCCAGCAGCCTCACTAGCGGGAGGCTCACAGATACGCAGTATTTT,CASSLTSGRLTDTQYF
NA,TRBJ1-1,TRBD1,TRBV7-9,TGTGCCAGCAGCCCAAGGACAGGTCCGACTGAAGCTTTCTTT,CASSPRTGPTEAFF
NA,TRBJ2-6,TRBD2,TRBV27,TGTGCCAGCAGACCCAGGTTGGCGGGGGCTGGGGCCAACGTCCTGACTTTC,CASRPRLAGAGANVLTF
once,TRBJ1-3,TRBD1,TRBV6-5,TGTGCCTCCCGGAGGGGGCGCGTTTCTGGAAACACCATATATTTT,CASRRGRVSGNTIYF
NA,TRBJ1-3,TRBD1,TRBV10-3,TGTGCCATCAGTGAGTCGATGCTACAGGGGCTCTCTGGAAACACCATATATTTT,CAISESMLQGLSGNTIYF
few,TRBJ1-2,NA,TRBV30,TGTGCCTGGACGGGGGCGAGGGGCTACACCTTC,CAWTGARGYTF
NA,TRBJ2-2,NA,TRBV11-2,TGTGCCAGCAGCTCGGGGCTGATTAACACCGGGGAGCTGTTTTTT,CASSSGLINTGELFF
NA,TRBJ1-1,NA,TRBV7-3,TGTGCCAGCAGCTTAGATTCGGTCACTGAAGCTTTCTTT,CASSLDSVTEAFF
NA,TRBJ1-3,NA,TRBV9,TGTGCCAGCAGCGTAGGGGACCGCTCTGGAAACACCATATATTTT,CASSVGDRSGNTIYF
NA,TRBJ1-1,NA,TRBV25-1,TGTGCCAGCAGTGAGTTCTGGGCCGCCAACACTGAAGCTTTCTTT,CASSEFWAANTEAFF
NA,TRBJ2-1,TRBD2,TRBV4-1,TGCGCCAGCAGCCAAGATTCGATAGCGGGAGAGCAGTTCTTC,CASSQDSIAGEQFF
NA,TRBJ1-1,NA,TRBV7-2,TGTGCCAGCAGCCCCTATGGAAACACTGAAGCTTTCTTT,CASSPYGNTEAFF
NA,TRBJ2-1,TRBD2,TRBV2,TGTGCCAGCAGTGGGACTAGCGGGAGGGCCTGGGGCAATGAGCAGTTCTTC,CASSGTSGRAWGNEQFF
NA,TRBJ2-2,TRBD2,TRBV19,TGTGCCAGTAGTATAGGTGTCTTACTAGCGGGAGATGGCGGGGAGCTGTTTTTT,CASSIGVLLAGDGGELFF
NA,TRBJ2-7,TRBD2,TRBV25-1,TGTGCCAGCAGTGAATACCTAGCGGGAGCCTACGAGCAGTACTTC,CASSEYLAGAYEQYF
NA,TRBJ2-7,TRBD2,TRBV5-6,TGTGCCAGCAGCTCTGGTAGGACTAGCGGGATCTACGAGCAGTACTTC,CASSSGRTSGIYEQYF
NA,TRBJ2-3,TRBD2,TRBV28,TGTGCCAGCATGGTGGGGGAGGGCCGTTTTAGCGCGTCGCAGTATTTT,CASMVGEGRFSASQYF
NA,TRBJ1-1,TRBD1,TRBV30,TGTGCCATAAGGACAGGGAGGAACACTGAAGCTTTCTTT,CAIRTGRNTEAFF
NA,TRBJ1-1,NA,TRBV4-1,TGCGCCAGCAGCCCCCGGGCAGGAACGAACACTGAAGCTTTCTTT,CASSPRAGTNTEAFF
NA,TRBJ2-1,NA,TRBV5-6,TGTGCCAGCAGCTTGGGACAGGTGAAGAGGGGTGAGCAGTTCTTC,CASSLGQVKRGEQFF
NA,TRBJ2-7,TRBD2,TRBV7-9,TGTGCCAGCACCCCGAGCGGGAGCCCTTCCTACGAGCAGTACTTC,CASTPSGSPSYEQYF
once,TRBJ1-4,NA,TRBV7-2,TGTGCCAGCAGGCGGAGGGGCGCAACTAATGAAAAACTGTTTTTT,CASRRRGATNEKLFF
NA,TRBJ1-1,NA,TRBV11-2,TGTGCCAGCAGCTTAGATCAGGCGGCTGAAGCTTTCTTT,CASSLDQAAEAFF
few,TRBJ2-1,TRBD1,TRBV19,TGTGCCACAACATGGGGACAGAAGCTTCACAATGAGCAGTTCTTC,CATTWGQKLHNEQFF
NA,TRBJ2-1,NA,TRBV27,TGTGCCAGCCACACGTACAATGAGCAGTTCTTC,CASHTYNEQFF
NA,TRBJ2-3,NA,TRBV30,TGTGCCTGGAGCCGCCGGGGGGATACGCAGTATTTT,CAWSRRGDTQYF